Listed here is a single T cell receptor beta chain. The antigen is undetermined. These data originate in a study of neoadjuvant nivolumab and ipilimumab in lung cancer. Profiled with immunoSEQ multiplex PCR; TCRdb holds only in-frame clones, not every one. The sample contains about 17,000 clones, 65% to 85% of which appear only once. Findings and caveats of the study: Only a single major-pathologic-response sample was available for clonality analysis. Pretherapy blood TCR richness correlated positively with resected tumor richness.

This sequence originates from an adult with non-small cell lung cancer. This specimen was tumor tissue, taken after neoadjuvant nivolumab, alone or with ipilimumab, at or shortly before surgery.

CDR3 amino acids: CASSLEWSSGNTIYF. CDR3 DNA sequence: TGTGCCAGCAGCTTGGAGTGGAGCTCTGGAAACACCATATATTTT. The chain links TRBV5-6 to TRBJ1-3; D unclear. The V and J ends lost 0 bases and 0 bases respectively, with 7 bases between them. Looked up from germline, CDR1 is SGHDT and CDR2 is YYEEEE. The CDR3 covers 15 residues.